The 19 T cell receptor beta chains in this list originate from one sample, sequenced in a study of T cells after posttransplantation cyclophosphamide. The data were produced by immunoSEQ multiplex PCR, yet TCRdb's version contains in-frame clones alone and is incomplete. Captured here are 25,000 to 35,000 clones, none seen once; the top ten comprise under 5.5%. The sequencing sample was made of PBMCs. Receptors originate from a woman aged 25 to 45 in good health and a related stem cell transplant donor.

This clone turned up a few times. The V call is TRBV9, the J call TRBJ2-2; a weak D match, TRBD2 (5 bases). The CDR3 has 14 residues. Between the trimmed V and J ends, which lost 3 bases and 4 bases, there was a span of 10 bases. Looked up from germline, CDR1 is SGDLS and CDR2 is YYNGEE. CDR3 sequence (DNA): TGTGCCAGCAGCGGAGGACTTATCACCGGGGAGCTGTTTTTT. Translation: CASSGGLITGELFF.

The sample holds many counts of this clone. The chain couples TRBV5-6 to TRBJ2-1, with 9 bases fitting TRBD2. Per germline, CDR1 SGHDT and CDR2 YYEEEE. This CDR3 is 16 amino acids long. V shed 0 bases and J 8 bases; nucleotides not matched to a gene: 9. In DNA, the CDR3 is TGTGCCAGCAGCTTGGGGGGACTAGCATTCGGCGATGAGCAGTTCTTC. As protein: CASSLGGLAFGDEQFF.

There are many counts of this clone. This chain links TRBV6-6 with TRBJ2-2, with 7 positions matching TRBD1. CDR3 size: 15 residues. CDR1 is MNHNY and CDR2 is SVGAGI in the germline V gene (reference sequence). The ends lost 6 bases at V and 1 base at J; junction bases unmatched: 5. CDR3 coding DNA: TGTGCCAGCAGGGTCCGGGACAGGAACACCGGGGAGCTGTTTTTT. Its protein product is CASRVRDRNTGELFF.

Many counts were recorded for this clone. The genes are TRBV11-2 and TRBJ1-6; 8 nucleotides agree with TRBD1. Trimming took 6 bases from V and 6 from J; bases not matched to a gene: 7. The CDR3 contains 15 residues. Germline V gene sequence: CDR1 SGHAT, CDR2 FQNNGV. The CDR3 DNA reads TGTGCCAGCAGATACCGACAGGGGATTAATTCACCCCTCCACTTT. It is translated as CASRYRQGINSPLHF.

This clone was counted at least ten times. This CDR3 reads CASSRIIQGYGYTF. In nucleotides, the CDR3 is TGTGCCAGCAGCCGGATCATACAGGGCTATGGCTACACCTTC. The chain combines TRBV2 with TRBJ1-2; possibly TRBD1 for D (6 bases). The CDR3 has 14 residues. Trimming removed 6 bases at V and 4 bases at J, with 15 bases between. Germline CDR1 SNHLY, CDR2 FYNNEI. Supplemented by reference TRBV2 and TRBJ1-2, the full variable domain reads EPEVTQTPSHQVTQMGQEVILRCVPISNHLYFYWYRQILGQKVEFLVSFYNNEISEKSEIFDDQFSVERPDGSNFTLKIRSTKLEDSAMYFCASSRIIQGYGYTFGSGTRLTVV.

This clone was seen more than once but under ten times. The chain has TRBV7-2 and TRBJ1-6, with D perhaps matching TRBD1 (6 bases). Germline V gives CDR1 SGHTA, CDR2 FQGNSA. CDR3 size: 15 residues. Trimming pared 5 bases from V and 4 bases from J, leaving 12 bases between. CDR3: CASSPGAGYNSPLHF. CDR3 DNA sequence: TGTGCCAGCAGCCCAGGGGCCGGGTATAATTCACCCCTCCACTTT.

This clone was seen ten or more times. This rearrangement joins TRBV7-2 to TRBJ1-5, with a possible D match to TRBD1 (6 bases). V lost 5 bases and J lost 6, with 14 bases in between. Per germline, CDR1 SGHTA and CDR2 FQGNSA. The CDR3 runs to 14 residues. The CDR3 DNA reads TGTGCCAGCAGCCCGGGACACTTGATTCAGCCCCAGCATTTT. It encodes CASSPGHLIQPQHF.

This clone was detected many times. CDR3 nucleotide sequence: TGTGCCAGCAGCCAACACTCGGGGACAGGGGTCTCACCCCTCCACTTT. This sequence encodes CASSQHSGTGVSPLHF. The chain couples TRBV4-2 to TRBJ1-6; 10 nucleotides agree with TRBD1. The V gene's germline CDR1 is LGHNA and CDR2 YNFKEQ. The CDR3 spans 16 residues. J was trimmed by 10 bases and V by 2 bases; bases with no gene match: 8.

This clone was recorded many times. V is TRBV19 and J is TRBJ1-5; TRBD1 is a possible D gene (5 bases). Germline CDR1 LNHDA, CDR2 SQIVND (reference sequence). Trimming removed 3 bases from V and 0 bases from J, with 6 bases in between. This CDR3 has 14 residues. In DNA, the CDR3 is TGTGCCAGTAGTATCAGGGATAGCAATCAGCCCCAGCATTTT. Protein sequence: CASSIRDSNQPQHF.

The chain uses TRBV25-1 and TRBJ2-3; 8 bases agree with TRBD1. The V gene end was trimmed by 2 bases and the J gene end by 5 bases; junction bases not matched to a gene: 9. There are 16 residues in the CDR3. Germline V lookup: CDR1 MGHDK, CDR2 SYGVNS. The CDR3 nucleotides read TGTGCCAGCAGTGAAGACGGGACAGGACCTAGAGATACGCAGTATTTT. It translates to CASSEDGTGPRDTQYF.

This clone has ten or more counts. The chain has TRBV5-1 and TRBJ2-3, with TRBD2 identical over 15 bases. Germline trimming cut 2 bases from V and 7 bases from J; bases unmatched to any gene: 2. CDR3 length equals 15 residues. CDR1 and CDR2 (germline): SGHRS, YFSETQ. The CDR3 bases are TGCGCCAGCAGCTTCGGACTAGCGGGGGGGCATACGCAGTATTTT. Protein product: CASSFGLAGGHTQYF.

This clone was seen ten or more times. V gene TRBV5-4 combines with J gene TRBJ1-1; perhaps TRBD1 as D (5 bases). The germline V and J ends were trimmed by 0 bases and 0 bases, with 9 bases remaining between them. The germline CDR1 and CDR2 sequences are SGHNT and YYREEE (reference sequence). The CDR3 is 15 residues long. The CDR3 is CASSLGAGMNTEAFF. DNA of the CDR3: TGTGCCAGCAGCTTGGGGGCAGGGATGAACACTGAAGCTTTCTTT.

The chain employs TRBV5-7 and TRBJ2-5, with D tentatively TRBD1 or TRBD2 (6 bases each). TRBV5-7 is identified as an open reading frame with a role that is uncertain. Trimming removed 4 bases at V and 3 bases at J, with 25 bases between. The CDR3 runs 18 residues. The CDR3 nucleotides are TGTGCCAGCAGCCGTACAGGGAGGAGAGGCGTTGGTAAAGAGACCCAGTACTTC. This gives the protein CASSRTGRRGVGKETQYF.

This clone was seen at least ten times. The V call is TRBV9, the J call TRBJ2-2, with D possibly matching TRBD2 (5 bases). Germline CDR1 reads SGDLS; CDR2 reads YYNGEE. Trimming removed 0 bases from V and 0 bases from J, with 9 bases in between. This CDR3 is 16 amino acids long. The CDR3 here is CASSVDPGTNTGELFF. The CDR3 DNA reads TGTGCCAGCAGCGTAGACCCGGGGACGAACACCGGGGAGCTGTTTTTT.

This clone has more than one count but fewer than ten. This chain connects TRBV30 to TRBJ2-5; D not resolved. CDR1 and CDR2 (germline): GTSNPN, SVGIG (reference sequence). The V end was cut by 3 bases, the J end by 4 bases, with 12 bases between. The CDR3 runs to 13 residues. In nucleotides, the CDR3 is TGTGCCTGGAGGAACGGGTTAGGAGAGACCCAGTACTTC. The encoded protein is CAWRNGLGETQYF.

In its sample, this clone was seen many times. The rearrangement links TRBV4-2 to TRBJ2-5; D is possibly TRBD1 (5 bases). V was clipped by 1 base and J by 2 bases, with 8 bases between them. This CDR3 contains 14 residues. CDR1 is LGHNA, CDR2 YNFKEQ, per germline. In DNA form, the CDR3 reads TGTGCCAGCAGCCAAGGACAGCGACAAGAGACCCAGTACTTC. This encodes CASSQGQRQETQYF.

V gene TRBV28 combines with J gene TRBJ1-5; D call uncertain. V was clipped by 6 bases and J by 9 bases, with 18 bases between them. The CDR3 has 14 amino acids. Germline assignment: CDR1 MDHEN and CDR2 SYDVKM. The CDR3, as DNA: TGTGCCAGCAGATTAGCGGGAGACTGGGCGCCCCAGCATTTT. It is translated as CASRLAGDWAPQHF.

This clone came up many times. The chain carries TRBV4-3 and TRBJ2-1, with TRBD1 identical over 9 bases. The V segment lost 0 bases and the J segment 1 base; nucleotides outside the gene matches: 1. Germline CDR1 LGHNA, CDR2 YSLEER. The CDR3 runs to 16 residues. The CDR3 sequence is CASSQEGQGSYNEQFF. In DNA, the CDR3 is TGCGCCAGCAGCCAAGAAGGACAGGGGTCCTACAATGAGCAGTTCTTC.

This clone appeared a few times. This sequence joins TRBV6-5 and TRBJ1-5; 8 nucleotides match TRBD1. Trimming at V came to 6 bases and at J to 7 bases, leaving 5 bases not matched to a gene. Germline loops: CDR1 MNHEY, CDR2 SVGAGI. There are 13 residues in the CDR3. CDR3 residues: CASSMTGAQPQHF. In DNA form, the CDR3 reads TGTGCCAGCAGCATGACAGGGGCCCAGCCCCAGCATTTT.